The clone carrying this T cell receptor (beta chain) has ten or more counts. No antigen is known for it. These data originate in a study of T cell repertoires in cytomegalovirus infection. TCRdb reprocessed the reads via MiXCR and lists one record per CDR3 protein. Of approximately 270,000 distinct CDR3 sequences in the sample, approximately 22% are singletons; the top ten hold approximately 19%. V was pared by 4 bases and J by 1 base, with 11 bases between. Germline-derived CDR1 and CDR2 are LNHDA and SQIVND (reference sequence). The CDR3 totals 16 residues. The chain uses TRBV19 and TRBJ2-6, with D unresolved. The sequence came from a human donor in good health (CMV status not recorded). Some clones in this sample may be carry-over from other donors' samples. Sequences were derived from cultured PBMCs, sampled from culture after CMV antigen stimulation. CDR3 DNA: TGTGCCAGTAGTAGCGTGGGGATGTCTGGGGCCAACGTCCTGACTTTC. The encoded protein is CASSSVGMSGANVLTF. The full variable domain, rest sourced from reference TRBV19 and TRBJ2-6, is DGGITQSPKYLFRKEGQNVTLSCEQNLNHDAMYWYRQDPGQGLRLIYYSQIVNDFQKGDIAEGYSVSREKKESFPLTVTSAQKNPTAFYLCASSSVGMSGANVLTFGAGSRLTVL.